The clone carrying this TCR beta chain was recorded only once. What it recognizes is unknown. Sequenced by immunoSEQ multiplex PCR; TCRdb stores in-frame clones only, minus some. The sample gives about 89,000 clones, roughly 88% of which show up once; roughly 0.3% is in the top ten. The sample is drawn from a study of OX40 agonist ivuxolimab in advanced cancers. As for the study in general: It was permissible to have had prior anti-PD-1, anti-PD-L1 or anti-CTLA-4 therapy, and 40% had some. Broader study findings: Relatively little clonal expansion, among the lowest observed, appeared in partial responders at 0.1-3.0 mg/kg.

Germline CDR1 MNHEY, CDR2 SMNVEV (reference sequence). There are 14 residues in the CDR3. Deletions cut 4 bases from V and 5 bases from J, with 12 bases between. The sequences come from CD4+ or CD8+ T cells sorted from blood, collected in a trial of the OX40 agonist ivuxolimab. The V gene is TRBV27, the J gene TRBJ1-5, with unresolved D. This receptor was identified in an adult with an advanced solid tumor such as melanoma, head and neck, liver or kidney cancer. DNA of the CDR3: TGTGCCAGCAGTTCTGGTCGGAGCGATCAGCCCCAGCATTTT. Its translation: CASSSGRSDQPQHF.